This record looks at one T cell receptor beta chain sequence and its context. The data derive from a study of blood T cell repertoires in COVID-19. Study at large: The United States, Italy and Spain were the sources of the acute and convalescent COVID-19 samples.

Germline CDR1 reads LNHDA; CDR2 reads SQIVND (reference sequence). This CDR3 has 18 amino acids. Germline trimming cut 2 bases from V and 2 bases from J; bases unmatched to any gene: 11. In the original workflow: Amplification with reference gene primers provided the estimates of nucleated cell counts. Some clones are missing from TCRdb's copy, which holds only in-frame ones; the method was immunoSEQ multiplex PCR. The V and J calls and clone size come from that table; D and trimming were worked out from the DNA. The sample has approximately 400,000 clones, approximately 88% seen once. Sequencing was performed on peripheral blood. The chain joins TRBV19 to TRBJ2-7, with 11 bases lining up with TRBD2. This TCR was sampled from a man aged 35-49 years with acute or convalescent COVID-19. The DNA for the CDR3 is TGTGCCAGTAGTATAAGGCCCTTGGGTAGCGGGGGGGCCTACGAGCAGTACTTC. Translating gives CASSIRPLGSGGAYEQYF. Full variable domain (remainder filled in from reference TRBV19 and TRBJ2-7): DGGITQSPKYLFRKEGQNVTLSCEQNLNHDAMYWYRQDPGQGLRLIYYSQIVNDFQKGDIAEGYSVSREKKESFPLTVTSAQKNPTAFYLCASSIRPLGSGGAYEQYFGPGTRLTVT.